The clone carrying this T cell receptor beta chain was seen only once. Only in-frame clones appear in the TCRdb table, and some are missing; sequencing was by immunoSEQ multiplex PCR. Altogether some 60,000 clones are present, around nine tenths being singletons, with the ten largest covering 4.5% to 6.5%. These data belong to a study of technical replicates of blood from a handful of donors. CDR3 length: 15 amino acids. V lost 1 base and J 10 bases, leaving 20 bases between the germline ends. Germline values: CDR1 SGDLS, CDR2 YYNGEE. The source material was PBMCs. V and J are TRBV9 and TRBJ1-1; weak D call: TRBD1 (6 bases). This receptor was identified in a human donor in good health. Some clones in this sample may be carry-over from other donors' samples. This CDR3 reads CASSVLPTGGVGAFF. In DNA, the CDR3 is TGTGCCAGCAGCGTACTTCCGACAGGTGGGGTAGGAGCTTTCTTT.